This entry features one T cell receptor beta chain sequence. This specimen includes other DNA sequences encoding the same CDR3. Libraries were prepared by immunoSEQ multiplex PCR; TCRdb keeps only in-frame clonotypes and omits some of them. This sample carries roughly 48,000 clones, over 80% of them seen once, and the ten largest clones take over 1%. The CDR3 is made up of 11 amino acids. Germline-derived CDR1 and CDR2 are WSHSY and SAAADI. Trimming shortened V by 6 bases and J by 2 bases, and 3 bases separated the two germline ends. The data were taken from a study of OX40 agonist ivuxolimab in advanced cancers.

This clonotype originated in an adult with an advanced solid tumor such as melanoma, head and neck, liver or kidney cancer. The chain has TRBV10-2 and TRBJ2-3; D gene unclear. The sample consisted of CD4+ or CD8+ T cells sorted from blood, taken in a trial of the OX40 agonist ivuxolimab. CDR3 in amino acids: CASRNTDTQYF. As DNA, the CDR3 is TGCGCCAGCAGAAACACAGATACGCAGTATTTT.